The table lists the clone carrying this T cell receptor beta chain with a count of one. Germline V gives CDR1 MDHEN, CDR2 SYDVKM. Trimming shortened V by 6 bases and J by 2 bases, and 17 bases separated the two germline ends. The CDR3 is 16 residues long. This entry is derived from a study of blood T cell repertoires in COVID-19. Study in general: Material from acute and convalescent COVID-19 was sourced from the United States, Italy and Spain. Sources were T cells, B-cell-depleted T cells, or PBMCs; the material itself was cDNA or gDNA.

Only in-frame clones appear in the TCRdb table, and some are missing; sequencing was by immunoSEQ multiplex PCR. Of about 170,000 clones listed, roughly 90% are singletons. The source material was peripheral blood. This clonotype originated in a man aged 45-60 years with acute or convalescent COVID-19. This rearrangement joins TRBV28 to TRBJ1-5; D is unclear. The chain's CDR3 is CASSPTRGYGNQPQHF. The CDR3 coding sequence is TGTGCCAGCAGCCCCACACGGGGTTATGGCAATCAGCCCCAGCATTTT.